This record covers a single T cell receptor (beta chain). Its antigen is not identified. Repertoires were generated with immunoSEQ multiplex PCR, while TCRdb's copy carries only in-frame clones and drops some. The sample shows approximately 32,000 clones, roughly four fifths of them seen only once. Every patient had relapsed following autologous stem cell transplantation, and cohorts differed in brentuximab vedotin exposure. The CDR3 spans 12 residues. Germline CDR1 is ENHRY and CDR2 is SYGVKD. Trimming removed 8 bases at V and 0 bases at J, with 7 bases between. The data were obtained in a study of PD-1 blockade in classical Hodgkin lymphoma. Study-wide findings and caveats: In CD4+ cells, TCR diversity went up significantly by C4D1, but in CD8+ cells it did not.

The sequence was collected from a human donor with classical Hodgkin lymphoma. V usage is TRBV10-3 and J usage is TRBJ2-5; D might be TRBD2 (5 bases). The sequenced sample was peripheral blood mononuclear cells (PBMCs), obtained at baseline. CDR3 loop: CAIGRDQETQYF. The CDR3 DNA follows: TGTGCCATCGGGCGGGACCAAGAGACCCAGTACTTC.